These 29 T cell receptor beta chains came from one sample sequenced in a study of graft-versus-host responses after intestinal transplantation. Profiled with immunoSEQ multiplex PCR; TCRdb holds only in-frame clones, not every one. The data hold under 150,000 clones, with approximately 92% observed a single time. The antigens of these receptors remain unknown. Sample: unstimulated CD4+ T cells sorted from spleen or lymph node cells, taken before intestinal transplant. The receptor set was obtained from a human donor who received an intestinal transplant.

V and J are TRBV29-1 and TRBJ1-5; weak D call: TRBD1 (5 bases). V was cut by 6 bases and J by 2 bases, with 11 bases left in between. This CDR3 is 13 amino acids long. Germline CDR1 SQVTM, CDR2 ANQGSEA. CDR3: CSVGTDGNQPQHF. The CDR3 DNA reads as TGCAGCGTGGGGACGGATGGCAATCAGCCCCAGCATTTT.

The chain combines TRBV11-2 with TRBJ2-3, with TRBD2 as a possible D gene (5 bases). The CDR3 sequence is 15 residues long. Trimming removed 5 bases at V and 0 bases at J, with 12 bases between. CDR1 and CDR2 from the germline V gene are SGHAT and FQNNGV. CDR3 residues: CASSPLRGSTDTQYF. CDR3 coding DNA: TGTGCCAGCAGCCCTCTACGGGGTAGCACAGATACGCAGTATTTT.

The V call is TRBV7-3, the J call TRBJ2-7; TRBD2 aligns across 10 bases. The V gene's germline CDR1 is SGHTA and CDR2 FQGTGA. CDR3 size: 15 residues. The V gene end was trimmed by 5 bases and the J gene end by 2 bases; junction bases not matched to a gene: 6. The CDR3 DNA follows: TGTGCCAGCAGCACCCAAGCGGGAGGGCCCTACGAGCAGTACTTC. Its protein is CASSTQAGGPYEQYF.

This clone has more than one count but fewer than ten. The gene calls are TRBV10-2 and TRBJ2-7; D might be TRBD1 or TRBD2, each matching 5 bases. V lost 9 bases and J 0 bases, leaving 12 bases between the germline ends. Germline CDR1 is WSHSY and CDR2 is SAAADI. This CDR3 has 13 amino acids. The CDR3 sequence is CASWDPSSYEQYF. CDR3 sequence (DNA): TGCGCCAGTTGGGACCCAAGCTCCTACGAGCAGTACTTC.

Written as DNA, the CDR3 is TGTGCCAGCAGCTTAGTTGGGACAGGGGGCAGGTACGAGCAGTACTTC. Translation gives CASSLVGTGGRYEQYF. This sequence joins TRBV7-3 and TRBJ2-7, with TRBD1 matching 12 bases. Trimming took 2 bases from V and 4 from J; bases not matched to a gene: 6. The germline CDR1 and CDR2 sequences are SGHTA and FQGTGA. This CDR3 region has 16 residues.

This chain connects TRBV18 to TRBJ2-7, with D possibly being TRBD1 (7 bases). Germline V gene sequence: CDR1 KGHSH, CDR2 LQKENI. This CDR3 comprises 14 residues. Trimming shortened V by 5 bases and J by 3 bases, and 14 bases separated the two germline ends. The DNA of the CDR3 is TGTGCCAGCTCAGCGGGACAGTCAGTCTACGAGCAGTACTTC. This translates into CASSAGQSVYEQYF. Supplemented by reference TRBV18 and TRBJ2-7, the full variable domain reads NAGVMQNPRHLVRRRGQEARLRCSPMKGHSHVYWYRQLPEEGLKFMVYLQKENIIDESGMPKERFSAEFPKEGPSILRIQQVVRGDSAAYFCASSAGQSVYEQYFGPGTRLTVT.

This clone showed up just once. The rearrangement uses TRBV30 and TRBJ1-5, with 7 bases lining up with TRBD1. Trimming took 1 base from V and 0 from J; bases not matched to a gene: 3. Germline lookup yields CDR1 GTSNPN and CDR2 SVGIG (reference sequence). CDR3 length: 15 residues. The CDR3: CAWSEQGYSNQPQHF. Written as DNA, the CDR3 is TGTGCCTGGAGTGAACAGGGGTATAGCAATCAGCCCCAGCATTTT.

The J gene is TRBJ2-3, the V gene TRBV28; D unresolved. In germline, CDR1 is MDHEN, CDR2 SYDVKM. CDR3 length equals 16 residues. Trimming shortened V by 5 bases and J by 0 bases, and 15 bases separated the two germline ends. The CDR3 reads CASSLTLMRSTDTQYF. The CDR3 DNA sequence: TGTGCCAGCAGTCTGACCCTCATGCGCAGCACAGATACGCAGTATTTT.

This chain links TRBV2 with TRBJ1-4, with 7 bases lining up with TRBD1. V gave up 2 bases and J gave up 10 bases; unmatched junction bases: 10. CDR3 length: 15 residues. Germline values: CDR1 SNHLY, CDR2 FYNNEI. The CDR3 spells CASSERGQGLGKLFF. The CDR3 nucleotides are TGTGCCAGCAGTGAAAGGGGGCAGGGGCTGGGAAAACTGTTTTTT.

The chain uses TRBV5-4 and TRBJ2-7, with TRBD2 matching 7 bases. Germline CDR1 reads SGHNT; CDR2 reads YYREEE (reference sequence). The CDR3 has 14 amino acids. The ends lost 4 bases at V and 3 bases at J; junction bases unmatched: 7. DNA of the CDR3: TGTGCCAGCAGCCCGGTCCCGGGAGGCTACGAGCAGTACTTC. This sequence encodes CASSPVPGGYEQYF.

The V call is TRBV27, the J call TRBJ2-7; the match to TRBD1 covers 9 bases. V lost 1 base, J lost 2 bases, and 3 bases stayed unmatched. Germline CDR1 reads MNHEY; CDR2 reads SMNVEV (reference sequence). The CDR3 totals 15 residues. The CDR3 sequence is CASSLLGQGPYEQYF. Written as DNA, the CDR3 is TGTGCCAGCAGTTTATTGGGACAGGGACCCTACGAGCAGTACTTC.

The gene calls are TRBV5-4 and TRBJ1-1; 9 bases line up with TRBD1. Germline V CDR1 and CDR2: SGHNT, YYREEE (reference sequence). The CDR3 loop spans 16 amino acids. The V gene end was trimmed by 5 bases and the J gene end by 8 bases; junction bases not matched to a gene: 16. The CDR3 region has the DNA TGTGCCAGCAGGTCCGGGACAGGGAGCCGTGCCAACGAAGCTTTCTTT. It is translated as CASRSGTGSRANEAFF.

The CDR3 DNA sequence: TGTGCCAGCAGTTACAGGGGAGGGTACGGCTACACCTTC. It is translated as CASSYRGGYGYTF. The rearrangement uses TRBV6-5 and TRBJ1-2; weak D call: TRBD1 (5 bases). The V gene lost 2 bases and the J gene lost 8 bases, with 12 bases spanning the gap. The CDR3 is made up of 13 amino acids. Germline CDR1 reads MNHEY; CDR2 reads SVGAGI.

The chain carries TRBV5-1 and TRBJ2-3, with 8 nucleotides matching TRBD2. This CDR3 comprises 14 residues. Germline-derived CDR1 and CDR2 are SGHRS and YFSETQ. The junction had 3 bases not matched to a gene; V was cut back by 0 bases and J by 6 bases. The CDR3 region is CASSLGAGVDTQYF. DNA of the CDR3: TGCGCCAGCAGCTTGGGAGCGGGGGTGGATACGCAGTATTTT.

This chain links TRBV6-1 with TRBJ1-2, with 7 nucleotides matching TRBD1. Germline V CDR1 and CDR2: MNHNS, SASEGT. The V gene end was trimmed by 5 bases and the J gene end by 4 bases; junction bases not matched to a gene: 1. The CDR3 covers 12 residues. CDR3: CASSWDSYGYTF. CDR3 sequence (DNA): TGTGCCAGCAGTTGGGACAGCTATGGCTACACCTTC.

This clone has only one observation. V usage is TRBV11-2 and J usage is TRBJ2-1; D is ambiguous. The V gene lost 6 bases and the J gene lost 1 base, with 7 bases spanning the gap. This CDR3 has 13 residues. Germline CDR1 and CDR2: SGHAT and FQNNGV. The CDR3 loop reads CASRQLSYNEQFF. CDR3 sequence (DNA): TGTGCCAGCAGACAGTTATCCTACAATGAGCAGTTCTTC.

The V gene is TRBV6-1, the J gene TRBJ1-1; D unclear. The CDR3 contains 11 residues. Looked up from germline, CDR1 is MNHNS and CDR2 is SASEGT. The germline V and J ends were trimmed by 10 bases and 2 bases, with 8 bases remaining between them. CDR3 protein: CAIQRNTEAFF. CDR3 nucleotide sequence: TGTGCCATCCAACGCAACACTGAAGCTTTCTTT.

This chain links TRBV9 with TRBJ2-5; 9 positions match TRBD2. In germline, CDR1 is SGDLS, CDR2 YYNGEE. V lost 7 bases and J lost 7; bases outside the gene matches: 5. The CDR3 runs to 12 residues. The CDR3 DNA follows: TGTGCCAGCGGGACTAGCTGGGGGACCCAGTACTTC. Translation: CASGTSWGTQYF. Full variable domain (rest looked up from reference TRBV9 and TRBJ2-5): DSGVTQTPKHLITATGQRVTLRCSPRSGDLSVYWYQQSLDQGLQFLIQYYNGEERAKGNILERFSAQQFPDLHSELNLSSLELGDSALYFCASGTSWGTQYFGPGTRLLVL.

CDR3 nucleotides: TGTGCCAGCAGTGAAAGCAGTCCCCAAGAGACCCAGTACTTC. Encoded protein: CASSESSPQETQYF. The V call is TRBV2, the J call TRBJ2-5; no firm D call. The CDR3 covers 14 residues. Per the germline V gene, CDR1 is SNHLY and CDR2 is FYNNEI. V was cut by 2 bases and J by 1 base, with 8 bases left in between.

The rearrangement links TRBV4-1 to TRBJ2-3; D remains ambiguous. V was cut by 1 base and J by 5 bases, with 7 bases left in between. The length of the CDR3 is 13 residues. Germline V lookup: CDR1 MGHRA, CDR2 YSYEKL. CDR3 in amino acids: CASSQGNRDTQYF. In nucleotides, the CDR3 is TGCGCCAGCAGCCAAGGAAACAGAGATACGCAGTATTTT.

To note about this clone: At one of its ends the junction is not consistent with the germline gene, which may arise from a read error. This chain joins TRBV7-7 and TRBJ2-2; D remains ambiguous. Germline V gene data show CDR1 as SSHAT and CDR2 as FNYEAQ (reference sequence). The CDR3 extends over 13 amino acids. The CDR3 sequence: CASSSYIPGELFF. DNA for the CDR3: TGTGCTAGCAGCTCTTACATCCCCGGGGAGCTGTTTTTT.

The gene calls are TRBV19 and TRBJ2-6, with D possibly TRBD2 on 7 matching bases. Germline CDR1 reads LNHDA; CDR2 reads SQIVND (reference sequence). The CDR3 covers 16 residues. The V end lost 7 bases, the J end lost 2 bases, and 15 bases lay between the germline ends. CDR3 nucleotides: TGTGCCAGTACCGGAGGGGGGGGCGCTGGGGCCAACGTCCTGACTTTC. It encodes CASTGGGGAGANVLTF. The full variable domain, its missing parts supplied by reference TRBV19 and TRBJ2-6, is DGGITQSPKYLFRKEGQNVTLSCEQNLNHDAMYWYRQDPGQGLRLIYYSQIVNDFQKGDIAEGYSVSREKKESFPLTVTSAQKNPTAFYLCASTGGGGAGANVLTFGAGSRLTVL.

This clone showed up just once. This chain uses TRBV6-1 with TRBJ2-2, with D perhaps TRBD1 (6 bases). CDR1 MNHNS and CDR2 SASEGT come from the germline V gene. Trimming removed 7 bases from V and 2 bases from J, with 11 bases in between. This CDR3 is 14 amino acids long. CDR3 protein: CASITGTNTGELFF. CDR3 DNA: TGTGCCAGCATCACCGGGACAAACACCGGGGAGCTGTTTTTT.

V is TRBV6-5 and J is TRBJ2-7, with 8 bases that match TRBD2. The CDR3 contains 13 residues. Unmatched junction bases numbered 4, after V lost 8 bases and J lost 1 base. Germline values: CDR1 MNHEY, CDR2 SVGAGI. CDR3 amino acids: CASQRESSYEQYF. In DNA form, the CDR3 reads TGTGCCAGCCAGCGGGAGTCGTCCTACGAGCAGTACTTC.

The genes are TRBV6-6 and TRBJ1-2; D is ambiguous. CDR1 and CDR2 (germline): MNHNY, SVGAGI (reference sequence). Trimming pared 7 bases from V and 8 bases from J, leaving 17 bases between. CDR3 length equals 13 residues. CDR3 coding DNA: TGTGCCAGCACTCCACATTTTTCAAACGGCTACACCTTC. Translation gives CASTPHFSNGYTF.

The chain employs TRBV7-6 and TRBJ1-3; D is uncertain. V dropped 5 bases and J dropped 0 bases, with 17 bases sitting between them. CDR1 is SGHVS and CDR2 is FNYEAQ in the germline V gene. The CDR3 consists of 17 residues. CDR3 in DNA: TGTGCCAGCAGCGCCCCCCGGCCGGTCAGCTCTGGAAACACCATATATTTT. Its protein product is CASSAPRPVSSGNTIYF.

The V call is TRBV28, the J call TRBJ2-1; perhaps TRBD1 as D (6 bases). V was clipped by 5 bases and J by 12 bases, with 23 bases between them. This CDR3 has 15 amino acids. Germline CDR1 MDHEN, CDR2 SYDVKM. The CDR3 here is CASSDNGWQGLGQFF. The DNA for the CDR3 is TGTGCCAGCAGTGACAACGGCTGGCAGGGGTTAGGGCAGTTCTTC.

V and J are TRBV18 and TRBJ1-3, with D uncertain. Trimming took off 6 bases at V and 0 bases at J, with 18 bases between the two ends. Germline CDR1 is KGHSH and CDR2 is LQKENI. The CDR3 spans 17 residues. CDR3 DNA: TGTGCCAGCTCGCGTAAAGGGAACGGGAACTCTGGAAACACCATATATTTT. Its translation: CASSRKGNGNSGNTIYF.

The rearrangement joins TRBV30 to TRBJ1-1; no firm D call. Germline V gene data show CDR1 as GTSNPN and CDR2 as SVGIG (reference sequence). V shed 5 bases and J shed 11 bases, with 6 bases lying between them. The CDR3 spans 8 residues. Written as DNA, the CDR3 is TGTGCCTGGGATTATGCTTTCTTT. It is translated as CAWDYAFF.